A selection of T cell receptor beta chains follows, all from one sample in a study of blood T cell repertoires in COVID-19. TCRdb's copy holds only in-frame clones and misses some; the assay was immunoSEQ multiplex PCR. Here the sample spans 70,000 or so clones, around 86% being singletons. Sequenced material: peripheral blood. These receptors all stem from a woman younger than 30 with acute or convalescent COVID-19. The CDR3 runs from the conserved cysteine through the conserved F or W. Fields, in order: clone size, J gene, V gene, D gene, CDR3 protein, CDR3 DNA. D genes are given only for firm matches. Expanded clones are given a class, and other clones once, few, many or no size at all.

clone_size: .
j_call: TRBJ2-2
v_call: TRBV11-2
d_call: .
cdr3_aa: CASSQGGGANTGELFF
cdr3_nt: TGTGCCAGCAGCCAGGGGGGCGGTGCGAACACCGGGGAGCTGTTTTTT

clone_size: .
j_call: TRBJ2-5
v_call: TRBV27
d_call: .
cdr3_aa: CASARGGGRGQTQYF
cdr3_nt: TGTGCCAGCGCGCGCGGGGGGGGCAGGGGGCAGACCCAGTACTTC

clone_size: .
j_call: TRBJ2-1
v_call: TRBV19
d_call: TRBD2
cdr3_aa: CASSSGGAQGNEQFF
cdr3_nt: TGTGCCAGCTCTAGCGGGGGGGCCCAAGGCAATGAGCAGTTCTTC

clone_size: .
j_call: TRBJ1-1
v_call: TRBV27
d_call: TRBD1
cdr3_aa: CASRDRVNTEAFF
cdr3_nt: TGTGCCAGCAGGGACAGGGTGAACACTGAAGCTTTCTTT

clone_size: .
j_call: TRBJ2-3
v_call: TRBV4-2
d_call: TRBD2
cdr3_aa: CASSQGWRGAGTDTQYF
cdr3_nt: TGTGCCAGCAGCCAAGGATGGCGGGGGGCGGGCACAGATACGCAGTATTTT

clone_size: once
j_call: TRBJ2-5
v_call: TRBV10-3
d_call: TRBD2
cdr3_aa: CAISEGLAGAETQYF
cdr3_nt: TGTGCCATCAGTGAGGGGCTAGCGGGAGCAGAGACCCAGTACTTC

clone_size: .
j_call: TRBJ1-1
v_call: TRBV19
d_call: TRBD1
cdr3_aa: CASRDRVATEAFF
cdr3_nt: TGTGCCAGTAGGGACAGGGTGGCCACTGAAGCTTTCTTT

clone_size: .
j_call: TRBJ2-3
v_call: TRBV28
d_call: TRBD2
cdr3_aa: CASSQAGGADTQYF
cdr3_nt: TGTGCCAGCAGCCAAGCGGGGGGGGCAGATACGCAGTATTTT

clone_size: .
j_call: TRBJ2-7
v_call: TRBV6-1
d_call: TRBD1
cdr3_aa: CASSEALGTASYEQYF
cdr3_nt: TGTGCCAGCAGTGAAGCCCTCGGGACAGCATCCTACGAGCAGTACTTC

clone_size: .
j_call: TRBJ2-1
v_call: TRBV10-3
d_call: TRBD1
cdr3_aa: CAISEGGQGFYFEQFF
cdr3_nt: TGTGCCATCAGTGAAGGGGGACAGGGTTTTTATTTTGAGCAGTTCTTC

clone_size: .
j_call: TRBJ1-2
v_call: TRBV18
d_call: TRBD1
cdr3_aa: CASSPSGTGGINGYTF
cdr3_nt: TGTGCCAGCTCACCTTCGGGTACAGGGGGCATTAATGGCTACACCTTC

clone_size: .
j_call: TRBJ1-2
v_call: TRBV7-9
d_call: .
cdr3_aa: CASSNRAYGYTF
cdr3_nt: TGTGCCAGCAGCAACAGGGCTTATGGCTACACCTTC

clone_size: .
j_call: TRBJ1-1
v_call: TRBV6-2/TRBV6-3
d_call: TRBD1
cdr3_aa: CASSYLGQGSSAFF
cdr3_nt: TGTGCCAGCAGTTACCTGGGACAGGGGAGTTCGGCTTTCTTT

clone_size: .
j_call: TRBJ1-6
v_call: TRBV7-2
d_call: .
cdr3_aa: CASSQSPAGQLASPLHF
cdr3_nt: TGTGCCAGCAGCCAATCTCCAGCTGGACAGTTGGCTTCACCCCTCCACTTT

clone_size: once
j_call: TRBJ2-3
v_call: TRBV28
d_call: TRBD1
cdr3_aa: CASSQTGGRDDTQYF
cdr3_nt: TGTGCCAGCAGTCAGACAGGGGGTAGGGATGATACGCAGTATTTT

clone_size: .
j_call: TRBJ2-5
v_call: TRBV18
d_call: .
cdr3_aa: CASSPPSVGLETQYF
cdr3_nt: TGTGCCAGCTCACCACCGTCAGTGGGCTTGGAGACCCAGTACTTC

clone_size: once
j_call: TRBJ2-7
v_call: TRBV24-1
d_call: TRBD2
cdr3_aa: CATRNGGEEQYF
cdr3_nt: TGTGCCACCAGGAATGGGGGGGAAGAGCAGTACTTC

clone_size: .
j_call: TRBJ1-4
v_call: TRBV7-9
d_call: TRBD1
cdr3_aa: CASSARTGSNEKLFF
cdr3_nt: TGTGCCAGCAGCGCTCGGACAGGATCAAATGAAAAACTGTTTTTT

clone_size: .
j_call: TRBJ2-7
v_call: TRBV13
d_call: .
cdr3_aa: CASSSRTRAWEQYF
cdr3_nt: TGTGCCAGCAGCTCCCGGACACGGGCATGGGAGCAGTACTTC

clone_size: .
j_call: TRBJ2-1
v_call: TRBV10-3
d_call: .
cdr3_aa: CAISDITGAGGNEQFF
cdr3_nt: TGTGCCATCAGTGATATTACGGGAGCTGGGGGAAATGAGCAGTTCTTC

clone_size: .
j_call: TRBJ2-7
v_call: TRBV7-9
d_call: TRBD2
cdr3_aa: CASSVAGGGYEQYF
cdr3_nt: TGTGCCAGCAGCGTAGCGGGAGGGGGCTACGAGCAGTACTTC

clone_size: .
j_call: TRBJ2-3
v_call: TRBV7-2
d_call: TRBD2
cdr3_aa: CASSWRLAGEGDTQYF
cdr3_nt: TGTGCCAGCAGCTGGAGGCTAGCGGGAGAGGGAGATACGCAGTATTTT

clone_size: .
j_call: TRBJ2-1
v_call: TRBV4-1
d_call: TRBD2
cdr3_aa: CASSPTPLAGGRNEQFF
cdr3_nt: TGCGCCAGCAGCCCGACCCCCCTAGCGGGAGGGCGCAATGAGCAGTTCTTC

clone_size: .
j_call: TRBJ1-1
v_call: TRBV7-8
d_call: TRBD1
cdr3_aa: CASSPRTGFEAFF
cdr3_nt: TGTGCCAGCAGCCCCCGGACAGGGTTTGAAGCTTTCTTT

clone_size: many
j_call: TRBJ2-3
v_call: TRBV25-1
d_call: TRBD2
cdr3_aa: CASSETSGNTDTQYF
cdr3_nt: TGTGCCAGCAGTGAAACTAGCGGGAACACAGATACGCAGTATTTT

clone_size: .
j_call: TRBJ1-1
v_call: TRBV5-5
d_call: .
cdr3_aa: CASSLGPDSMNTEAFF
cdr3_nt: TGTGCCAGCAGCTTGGGACCGGACAGTATGAACACTGAAGCTTTCTTT

clone_size: .
j_call: TRBJ2-7
v_call: TRBV5-1
d_call: TRBD2
cdr3_aa: CASRLAGESLEQYF
cdr3_nt: TGCGCCAGCAGATTAGCGGGAGAATCGCTCGAGCAGTACTTC

clone_size: .
j_call: TRBJ2-7
v_call: TRBV2
d_call: TRBD1
cdr3_aa: CASRVGSGQGVREQYF
cdr3_nt: TGTGCCAGCAGGGTAGGTTCGGGACAGGGCGTTCGCGAGCAGTACTTC

clone_size: .
j_call: TRBJ2-1
v_call: TRBV3-1/TRBV3-2
d_call: TRBD2
cdr3_aa: CASSQETSGTHNEQFF
cdr3_nt: TGTGCCAGCAGCCAGGAGACTAGCGGGACTCACAATGAGCAGTTCTTC

clone_size: .
j_call: TRBJ1-4
v_call: TRBV4-2
d_call: TRBD1
cdr3_aa: CASSRQGGLATNEKLFF
cdr3_nt: TGTGCCAGCAGCCGACAGGGAGGTCTCGCAACTAATGAAAAACTGTTTTTT

clone_size: .
j_call: TRBJ1-5
v_call: TRBV2
d_call: .
cdr3_aa: CASSGVGGGIGQPQHF
cdr3_nt: TGTGCCAGCAGTGGAGTCGGGGGAGGTATAGGTCAGCCCCAGCATTTT

clone_size: .
j_call: TRBJ2-5
v_call: TRBV7-2
d_call: TRBD2
cdr3_aa: CASSLGAGGLETQYF
cdr3_nt: TGTGCCAGCAGCTTAGGGGCGGGAGGGCTTGAGACCCAGTACTTC

clone_size: .
j_call: TRBJ1-3
v_call: TRBV5-5
d_call: TRBD1
cdr3_aa: CASSSGTGVVENTIYF
cdr3_nt: TGTGCCAGCAGCTCCGGGACAGGGGTTGTCGAAAACACCATATATTTT

clone_size: .
j_call: TRBJ1-1
v_call: TRBV2
d_call: .
cdr3_aa: CASTRDSSAHTEAFF
cdr3_nt: TGTGCCAGCACGAGGGATTCAAGCGCACACACTGAAGCTTTCTTT

clone_size: .
j_call: TRBJ2-1
v_call: TRBV14
d_call: TRBD2
cdr3_aa: CASSHGLAASNEQFF
cdr3_nt: TGTGCCAGCAGCCATGGACTAGCTGCATCCAATGAGCAGTTCTTC

clone_size: .
j_call: TRBJ1-1
v_call: TRBV5-1
d_call: TRBD1
cdr3_aa: CASSFGQGATEAFF
cdr3_nt: TGCGCCAGCAGCTTCGGACAGGGGGCCACTGAAGCTTTCTTT

clone_size: .
j_call: TRBJ2-7
v_call: TRBV7-2
d_call: TRBD2
cdr3_aa: CASTSGTRIGEQYF
cdr3_nt: TGTGCCAGCACTAGCGGGACTAGGATAGGCGAGCAGTACTTC

clone_size: .
j_call: TRBJ2-1
v_call: TRBV29-1
d_call: .
cdr3_aa: CSVWGQTASYNEQFF
cdr3_nt: TGCAGCGTGTGGGGACAAACCGCCTCCTACAATGAGCAGTTCTTC

clone_size: .
j_call: TRBJ2-5
v_call: TRBV2
d_call: .
cdr3_aa: CASSENFSETQYF
cdr3_nt: TGTGCCAGCAGTGAGAACTTTTCGGAGACCCAGTACTTC

clone_size: .
j_call: TRBJ1-3
v_call: TRBV18
d_call: .
cdr3_aa: CASSPPSPSGNTIYF
cdr3_nt: TGTGCCAGCTCACCGCCCAGTCCCTCTGGAAACACCATATATTTT

clone_size: .
j_call: TRBJ2-2
v_call: TRBV7-9
d_call: TRBD2
cdr3_aa: CASSLDRLAGGPGTGELFF
cdr3_nt: TGTGCCAGCAGCTTAGATCGGCTAGCGGGAGGGCCAGGCACCGGGGAGCTGTTTTTT